Listed below are T cell receptor beta chains from one sample, sequenced in a study of OX40 agonist ivuxolimab in advanced cancers. Libraries were prepared by immunoSEQ multiplex PCR; TCRdb keeps only in-frame clonotypes and omits some of them. The sample gives tens of thousands of clones, roughly 90% of which show up once; about 5% is in the top ten. Sequencing was performed on CD4+ or CD8+ T cells sorted from blood, taken in a trial of the OX40 agonist ivuxolimab. The receptors stem from an adult with an advanced solid tumor such as melanoma, head and neck, liver or kidney cancer. Both conserved end residues are part of each CDR3. Fields, in order: V gene, CDR3 protein.

TRBV5-1,CASSPRTSGGLQETQYF
TRBV6-4,CASSPSPQGADTQYF
TRBV10-3,CAISDRGNEQFF
TRBV30,CAWSMFGNTEAFF
TRBV30,CAWSGRAAQYF
TRBV5-1,CASTLSGIRTDTQYF
TRBV15,CATSARNPPGHGYTF
TRBV11-2,CASSQGQAGKNIQYF
TRBV5-1,CASQGAVMNTEAFF
TRBV18,CASSPTSGASYNEQFF
TRBV5-4,CASSLGQGAGGEKLFF
TRBV10-2,CASSGVTSINTGELFF
TRBV19,CASSTAGTSGADTQYF
TRBV27,CASSSLAGGAKNIQYF
TRBV18,CASSTSADSYEQYF
TRBV6-1,CASSDTGAYGYTF